This is a list of T cell receptor beta chains from one sample in a study of CD8 T cells in ankylosing spondylitis. MiXCR, applied by TCRdb to the 5' RACE reads, yields one record per CDR3 protein. The table shows around 150,000 distinct CDR3 sequences, with around 20% occurring only once. What was sequenced was blood, either unsorted or a sorted T cell fraction (not recorded which). The source is a male donor with ankylosing spondylitis or in good health (not recorded which). CDR3s leave out the opening cysteine and the closing phenylalanine or tryptophan.

v_gene	j_gene	CDR3aa
TRBV5-1	TRBJ2-3	ASSLGTSSMGTDTQY
TRBV2	TRBJ2-3	ASSPRTGQSTDTQY
TRBV11-2	TRBJ2-1	ASSRDSPSHNEQF
TRBV11-2	TRBJ2-7	ASSALGGSSYEQY
TRBV27	TRBJ2-2	ASSLYRANTGELF
TRBV5-1	TRBJ1-5	ASSLAGTKSQPQH
TRBV29-1	TRBJ1-6	SVGTGNNSPLH
TRBV5-1	TRBJ2-2	ASSPGTSINTGELF
TRBV11-1	TRBJ2-3	ASSLAIFQEASTDTQY
TRBV2	TRBJ2-2	ASSEEITGELF
TRBV12-3/TRBV12-4	TRBJ2-7	ASSSGTYEQY
TRBV5-1	TRBJ2-1	ASSQGTSESYNEQF
TRBV5-6	TRBJ1-5	ASSLANGQPQH
TRBV6-5	TRBJ2-3	ASSGTSGTDTQY
TRBV19	TRBJ2-5	ASSMSPGQETQY
TRBV5-1	TRBJ2-1	ASSSGQGSNEQF
TRBV13	TRBJ2-2	ASTSPGRAYTGELF
TRBV3-1	TRBJ1-1	ASSDRVDTEAF
TRBV5-1	TRBJ1-2	ASSLYGGQGISDYGYT
TRBV29-1	TRBJ2-2	SGRRKTGHWLISRNTGELF
TRBV5-4	TRBJ1-1	ASRLDAKTEAF
TRBV11-2	TRBJ2-1	ASSLVRGRPF
TRBV7-8	TRBJ2-2	ASSFRDSNTGELF
TRBV24-1	TRBJ1-5	ATSGVGPANQPQH
TRBV27	TRBJ2-2	ASMGISGELF
TRBV29-1	TRBJ1-5	SATIGTSWGGNQPQH
TRBV19	TRBJ1-4	ASSILGATNEKLF
TRBV5-1	TRBJ2-3	ASSLGQHTDTQY
TRBV5-1	TRBJ2-7	ASSPQSQGGYEQY
TRBV7-3	TRBJ2-7	ASSLSGGQVPYEQY
TRBV20-1	TRBJ1-1	SAPDRRLNTEAF
TRBV20-1	TRBJ1-5	SARAEWGANSNQPQH
TRBV29-1	TRBJ1-2	NVESATRGLVYGYT
TRBV5-1	TRBJ2-7	ASSLVGQGGVDEQY
TRBV28	TRBJ2-7	ASVGQPYEQY
TRBV29-1	TRBJ2-5	SVDTNARTQY
TRBV5-1	TRBJ2-2	ASTELDRATGELF
TRBV6-6	TRBJ1-2	ASSSQGSYGYT
TRBV30	TRBJ1-1	AWSGQGGTEAF